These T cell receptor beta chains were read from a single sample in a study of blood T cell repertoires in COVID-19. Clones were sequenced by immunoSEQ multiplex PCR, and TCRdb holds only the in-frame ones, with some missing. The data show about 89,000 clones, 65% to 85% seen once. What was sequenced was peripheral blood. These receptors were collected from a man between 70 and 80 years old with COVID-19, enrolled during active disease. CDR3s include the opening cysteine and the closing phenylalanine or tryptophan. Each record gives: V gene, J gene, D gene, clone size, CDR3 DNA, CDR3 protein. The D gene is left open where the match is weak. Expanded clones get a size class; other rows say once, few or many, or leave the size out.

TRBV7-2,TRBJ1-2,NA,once,TGTGCCAGCAGCCTTCCCCCTAACTATGGCTACACCTTC,CASSLPPNYGYTF
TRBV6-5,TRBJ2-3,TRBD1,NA,TGTGCCAGCAGCCGGACAGGGGTCGGCACAGATACGCAGTATTTT,CASSRTGVGTDTQYF
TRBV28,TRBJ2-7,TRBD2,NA,TGTGCCAGCAGTTTATTCGGCGGGAGTTCCTACGAGCAGTACTTC,CASSLFGGSSYEQYF
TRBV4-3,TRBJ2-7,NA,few,TGCGCCAGCAGACCTGACAGCTTTTCCTCCTACGAGCAGTACTTC,CASRPDSFSSYEQYF
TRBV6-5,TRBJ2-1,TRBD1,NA,TGTGCCAGCACGAGGCTTCTGGACAGGGGGAATGAGCAGTTCTTC,CASTRLLDRGNEQFF
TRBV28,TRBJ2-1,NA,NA,TGTGCCAGCAGTCCCGACATGGCCCCTGAGCAGTTCTTC,CASSPDMAPEQFF
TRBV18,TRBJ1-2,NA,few,TGTGCCAGCTCACCGACTCTGACGTCCGGGGGAATATGGGGCTACACCTTC,CASSPTLTSGGIWGYTF
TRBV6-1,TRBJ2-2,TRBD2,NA,TGTGCCAGCAGTGAAGCTGGGGAGGGAGGCGGCGGGGAGCTGTTTTTT,CASSEAGEGGGGELFF
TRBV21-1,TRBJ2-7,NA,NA,TGTGCCAGCAGCAACAGCATCGGGACAGGGGCCTACGAGCAGTACTTC,CASSNSIGTGAYEQYF
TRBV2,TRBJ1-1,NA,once,TGTGCCAGCAGTGAAATTGGGTCTAGGGGCACTGAAGCTTTCTTT,CASSEIGSRGTEAFF
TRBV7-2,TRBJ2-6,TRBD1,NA,TGTGCCAGCAGCTTAGTGGGTACAGGGGCGAGCTCTGGGGCCAACGTCCTGACTTTC,CASSLVGTGASSGANVLTF
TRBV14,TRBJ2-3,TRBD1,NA,TGTGCCAGCAGCCTGACAGGGGGGCCAGATACGCAGTATTTT,CASSLTGGPDTQYF
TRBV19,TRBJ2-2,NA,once,TGTGCCAGTAGGTCGGGACTCCTTCAGACCGGGGAGCTGTTTTTT,CASRSGLLQTGELFF
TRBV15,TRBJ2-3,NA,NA,TGTGCCACCAGCAGAGATAGCGGCGGAGCCACAGATACGCAGTATTTT,CATSRDSGGATDTQYF
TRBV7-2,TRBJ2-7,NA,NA,TGTGCCAGCAGCCAGGAATTTGCCAGGTTTTACGAGCAGTACTTC,CASSQEFARFYEQYF
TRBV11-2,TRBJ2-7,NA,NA,TGTGCCAGCAGCCCTCTGACTGTACACGAGCAGTACTTC,CASSPLTVHEQYF
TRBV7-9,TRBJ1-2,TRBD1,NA,TGTGCCAGCAGCTTGACAGGGGGCGGCTTTTATGGCTACACCTTC,CASSLTGGGFYGYTF
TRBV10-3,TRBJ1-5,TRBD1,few,TGTGCCATCAGGCAGGGGGGATTTAGCAATCAGCCCCAGCATTTT,CAIRQGGFSNQPQHF
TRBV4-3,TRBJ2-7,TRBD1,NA,TGCGCCAGCAGCCAAGGTAGTGCGACAGGGCTTTTCTTC,CASSQGSATGLFF
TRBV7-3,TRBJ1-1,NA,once,TGTGCCAGCAGCACGGGACAAAGAACTGAAGCTTTCTTT,CASSTGQRTEAFF
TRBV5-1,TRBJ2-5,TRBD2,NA,TGCGCCAGCAGCATTGGAGAGCGCGGGGGCCAAGAGACCCAGTACTTC,CASSIGERGGQETQYF
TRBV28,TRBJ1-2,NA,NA,TGTGCCAGCAGTTTCATTGATGGCTACACCTTC,CASSFIDGYTF
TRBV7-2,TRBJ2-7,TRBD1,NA,TGTGCCAGCAGCTCGGACAGGGAGGAGCAGTACTTC,CASSSDREEQYF
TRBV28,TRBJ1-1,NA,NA,TGTGCCAGCAGCCTTCTTGTGAGGGCTGAAGCTTTCTTT,CASSLLVRAEAFF
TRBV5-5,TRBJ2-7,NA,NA,TGTGCCAGCAGCTTAAGGGTTCGACAGGAGAACTCCTACGAGCAGTACTTC,CASSLRVRQENSYEQYF
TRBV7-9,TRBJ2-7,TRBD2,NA,TGTGCCAGCAGCTTCGGGACTAGCGGTGTAACCTACGAGCAGTACTTC,CASSFGTSGVTYEQYF
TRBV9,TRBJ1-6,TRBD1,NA,TGTGCCAGCAGCGCGTCCGGGACAGGGGGCTGGAATTCACCCCTCCACTTT,CASSASGTGGWNSPLHF
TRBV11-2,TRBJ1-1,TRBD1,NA,TGTGCCAGCAGGCACTTCCCGGGACAGGGGGCGGGAGCTTTCTTT,CASRHFPGQGAGAFF
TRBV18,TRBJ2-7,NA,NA,TGTGCCAGCTCACCTTCCACACCCGCTAGCTCCTACGAGCAGTACTTC,CASSPSTPASSYEQYF
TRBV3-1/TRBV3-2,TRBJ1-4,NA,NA,TGTGCCAGCAGCCAAGAATCGGGAGGCACTAATGAAAAACTGTTTTTT,CASSQESGGTNEKLFF
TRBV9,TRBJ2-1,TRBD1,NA,TGTGCCAGCAGCGCCTCCCTGGGACAGGGGGCGCAGCCTGAGCAGTTCTTC,CASSASLGQGAQPEQFF
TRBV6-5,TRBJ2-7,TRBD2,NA,TGTGCCAGCAGTAAAACTAGCGGGGTGGACGAGCAGTACTTC,CASSKTSGVDEQYF
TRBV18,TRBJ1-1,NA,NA,TGTGCCAGCTCACCAAGTGTGGAGGGAGGGACTGAAGCTTTCTTT,CASSPSVEGGTEAFF
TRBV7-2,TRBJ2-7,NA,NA,TGTGCCAGCAGCCCCGGGACTGAGTACGAGCAGTACTTC,CASSPGTEYEQYF
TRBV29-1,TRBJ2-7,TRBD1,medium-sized,TGCAGCGTTCGGGACAGGGGGCAGTACTTC,CSVRDRGQYF
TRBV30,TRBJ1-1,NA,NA,TGTGCCTGGAGCCACCGCCGGACAAGCTGGCCCGGAGAAATAGAAGCTTTCTTT,CAWSHRRTSWPGEIEAFF
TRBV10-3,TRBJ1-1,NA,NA,TGTGCCATCAGTGTGTCGTCCGCGTATCCGACTGAAGCTTTCTTT,CAISVSSAYPTEAFF
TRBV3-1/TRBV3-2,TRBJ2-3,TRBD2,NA,TGTGCCAGCAGCCAAGATAGACTAGCGGGGATCTCATTT,CASSQDRLAGISF
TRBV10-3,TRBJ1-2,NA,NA,TGTGCCATCAGTGAGTCAACAGCTTACTATGGCTACACCTTC,CAISESTAYYGYTF
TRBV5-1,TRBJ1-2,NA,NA,TGCGCCAGCAGCTTGGGCGAGGGAGTCTATGGCTACACCTTC,CASSLGEGVYGYTF
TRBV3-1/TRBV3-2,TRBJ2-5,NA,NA,TGTGCCAGCAGCCAGTCCGGGACCCAGTACTTC,CASSQSGTQYF
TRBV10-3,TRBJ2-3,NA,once,TGTGCCATCAGTGGGGAGGAGGCGGGGGCCACAGATACGCAGTATTTT,CAISGEEAGATDTQYF
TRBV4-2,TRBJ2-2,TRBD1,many,TGTGCCAGCAGCCAAGATCTCCGACAGGGGATATACACCGGGGAGCTGTTTTTT,CASSQDLRQGIYTGELFF
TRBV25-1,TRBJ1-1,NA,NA,TGTGCCAGCAGTGAATTAGGCAGGTTGAACACTGAAGCTTTCTTT,CASSELGRLNTEAFF
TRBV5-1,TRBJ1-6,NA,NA,TGCGCCAGCAGCTCCACCGGGGTATCCTATAATTCACCCCTCCACTTT,CASSSTGVSYNSPLHF
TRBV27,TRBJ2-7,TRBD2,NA,TGTGCCAGCAGAACGACTAGCGGGAACTCCTACGAGCAGTACTTC,CASRTTSGNSYEQYF
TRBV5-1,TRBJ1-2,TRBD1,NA,TGCGCCAGCACGTTGTCCGGGACAGGGAACTATGGCTACACCTTC,CASTLSGTGNYGYTF
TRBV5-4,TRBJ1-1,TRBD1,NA,TGTGCCAGCAGCTTGGTAGGGACAGGGAACACTGAAGCTTTCTTT,CASSLVGTGNTEAFF
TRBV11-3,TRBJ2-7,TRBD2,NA,TGTGCCAGCAGCTTGGGACTAGCGGATAGCTCCTACGAGCAGTACTTC,CASSLGLADSSYEQYF
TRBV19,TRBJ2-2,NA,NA,TGTGCCAGTACCCTCCAGGGGGGCATGAACACCGGGGAGCTGTTTTTT,CASTLQGGMNTGELFF
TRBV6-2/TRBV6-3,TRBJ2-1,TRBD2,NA,TGTGCCAGCAGTTACTGGGGACTAGGAAGTTCCGAGCAGTTCTTC,CASSYWGLGSSEQFF
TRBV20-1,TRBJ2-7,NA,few,TGCAGTGCTAGATCAGGTTTCGAGCAGTACTTC,CSARSGFEQYF
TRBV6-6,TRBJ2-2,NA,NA,TGTGCCAGCAGTCTGGACAGAAACACCGGGGAGCTGTTTTTT,CASSLDRNTGELFF
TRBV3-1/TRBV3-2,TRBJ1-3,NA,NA,TGTGCCAGCAGCCAAGATCAGGGGTCCGGAAACACCATATATTTT,CASSQDQGSGNTIYF
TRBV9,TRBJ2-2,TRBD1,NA,TGTGCCAGCAGCGCTTGGGACAGCCGAAACACCGGGGAGCTGTTTTTT,CASSAWDSRNTGELFF
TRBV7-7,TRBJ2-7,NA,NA,TGTGCTAGCAGCTTCAGTATCTCGGGCGAGCAGTACTTC,CASSFSISGEQYF
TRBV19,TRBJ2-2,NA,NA,TGTGCCAGTAGTATAGGGGGCGTAAACACCGGGGAGCTGTTTTTT,CASSIGGVNTGELFF
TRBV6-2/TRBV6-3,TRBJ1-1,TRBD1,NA,TGTGCCAGCAGCCTCACAGGGGCTGAAGCTTTCTTT,CASSLTGAEAFF